The rows below give T cell receptor beta chains drawn from one sample of a study of T cells in Graves' hyperthyroidism and ophthalmopathy. TCRdb processed the multiplex PCR reads anew with MiXCR; each CDR3 protein has one entry. The sample has about 360,000 distinct CDR3 sequences, around 13% seen once. Sequenced: blood. The receptors were sampled from a woman younger than 30 with Graves' hyperthyroidism. The CDR3 runs from the conserved cysteine through the conserved F or W. Each record gives: D gene, clone size, J gene, V gene, CDR3 DNA, CDR3 protein. D genes are given only for firm matches. Only part of the rows carry a size: once, few, many, or a class if the clone is expanded.

>NA|NA|TRBJ2-6|TRBV7-9
TGTGCCAGCAGCCCATTCTCTGGGGCCAACGTCCTGACTTTC
CASSPFSGANVLTF
>TRBD2|many|TRBJ2-1|TRBV5-1
TGCGCCAGCAGCTTGCGGGGACTAGCGGGAGATGAGCAGTTCTTC
CASSLRGLAGDEQFF
>TRBD2|many|TRBJ2-7|TRBV20-1
TGCAGTCCACGCCGGGAGGGGTGGATGGAGCAGTACTTC
CSPRREGWMEQYF
>TRBD2|many|TRBJ2-3|TRBV7-3
TGTGCCAGCAGCCCCGCTCTAGCGGTCAACACAGATACGCAGTATTTT
CASSPALAVNTDTQYF
>NA|few|TRBJ2-3|TRBV5-1
TGCGCCAGCAGCGGCCGGACAAAAAGTACAGATACGCAGTATTTT
CASSGRTKSTDTQYF
>NA|many|TRBJ1-1|TRBV24-1
TGTGCCACCAGTGAAGAGGGCACTGAAGCTTTCTTT
CATSEEGTEAFF
>NA|many|TRBJ2-7|TRBV6-1
TGTGCCAGCAGGCCCGGGTCAGGGTTAAACAACGAGCAGTACTTC
CASRPGSGLNNEQYF
>NA|many|TRBJ2-6|TRBV9
TGTGCCAGCAGCGTAGAGTACTCTGGGGCCAACGTCCTGACTTTC
CASSVEYSGANVLTF
>NA|NA|TRBJ1-3|TRBV19
TGTGCCAGTAGAAAGACAGCCAACTCTGGAAACACCATATATTTT
CASRKTANSGNTIYF
>TRBD1|many|TRBJ1-1|TRBV7-9
TGTGCCAGCAGCTTAGAGGGGGCGGATGATGAAGCTTTCTTT
CASSLEGADDEAFF